This T cell receptor beta chain was sequenced during a study of Ad26.COV2.S vaccination and SARS-CoV-2 variants. The wider study: Ad26.COV2.S given intramuscularly, once or twice 56 days apart. Whole-study findings and limits: Analytic work on TCR breadth and depth might have understated the full extent of total T cell responses.

On this clone itself: Its antigen is unknown.

Profiling relied on immunoSEQ multiplex PCR, and the TCRdb table lists in-frame clones only, not all of them. Of around 450,000 clones in the sample, 70% to 90% were seen once. The treatment denotes: around 19 received Ad26.COV2.S at low or high dose, single or two shots; 5 received placebo; per-sample allocation not given. Sampling took place 63 days after the first vaccine or placebo injection. Per the germline V gene, CDR1 is SEHNR and CDR2 is FQNEAQ (reference sequence). CDR3 size: 15 residues. V lost 5 bases and J lost 5; bases outside the gene matches: 8. The chain links TRBV7-9 to TRBJ1-5; 8 bases map to TRBD1. Source: peripheral blood, taken in a trial of Ad26.COV2.S vaccine versus placebo. This clonotype was obtained from a person aged 18-65 years who received the Ad26.COV2.S COVID-19 vaccine or a placebo. Here the CDR3 reads CASSPDRDIDQPQHF. The CDR3 DNA sequence: TGTGCCAGCAGCCCGGACAGGGATATTGATCAGCCCCAGCATTTT.